These 21 T cell receptor beta chains share one sample of origin, sequenced in a study of blood T cell repertoires in COVID-19. Some clones are missing from TCRdb's copy, which holds only in-frame ones; the method was immunoSEQ multiplex PCR. In the table there are 160,000 or so clones, more than 75% of which are singletons. Sequenced input: peripheral blood. The receptors were gathered from a man between 18 and 35 years old with acute or convalescent COVID-19.

V gene TRBV7-2 combines with J gene TRBJ1-6, with 7 bases that match TRBD1. Germline loops: CDR1 SGHTA, CDR2 FQGNSA. The CDR3 is made up of 17 amino acids. The J segment lost 5 bases and the V segment lost 4 bases, leaving 11 bases of the junction unmatched. The CDR3 region is CASSSRGQPSNNSPLHF. Written as DNA, the CDR3 is TGTGCCAGCAGCTCTCGGGGACAGCCGTCTAATAATTCACCCCTCCACTTT. Full variable domain (outside the CDR3, taken from reference TRBV7-2 and TRBJ1-6): GAGVSQSPSNKVTEKGKDVELRCDPISGHTALYWYRQSLGQGLEFLIYFQGNSAPDKSGLPSDRFSAERTGGSVSTLTIQRTQQEDSAVYLCASSSRGQPSNNSPLHFGNGTRLTVT.

This clone has more than one count but fewer than ten. The CDR3 nucleotides are TGCGCCAGCAGCGAGGGGACAGGGGGACGTATTGAAAAACTGTTTTTT. Encoded protein: CASSEGTGGRIEKLFF. The chain links TRBV5-1 to TRBJ1-4, with 11 bases matching TRBD1. The V segment lost 4 bases and the J segment 7 bases; nucleotides outside the gene matches: 9. This CDR3 contains 16 residues. CDR1 is SGHRS, CDR2 YFSETQ, per germline.

V gene TRBV30 combines with J gene TRBJ2-7; the match to TRBD2 covers 11 bases. J was trimmed by 6 bases and V by 8 bases; bases with no gene match: 3. CDR3 length: 11 residues. Germline loops: CDR1 GTSNPN, CDR2 SVGIG (reference sequence). The CDR3 bases are TGTGCCCTAGCGGGGGGTAGCGAGCAGTACTTC. Its protein is CALAGGSEQYF.

V is TRBV6-5 and J is TRBJ2-1, with D possibly matching TRBD2 (5 bases). The CDR3 covers 12 residues. Germline CDR1 and CDR2: MNHEY and SVGAGI. The V end lost 10 bases, the J end lost 2 bases, and 9 bases lay between the germline ends. This CDR3 is CAISGTYNEQFF. Written as DNA, the CDR3 is TGTGCCATTTCCGGGACCTACAATGAGCAGTTCTTC.

V usage is TRBV5-1 and J usage is TRBJ2-2, with TRBD1 matching 10 bases. CDR1 and CDR2 from the germline V gene are SGHRS and YFSETQ. V shed 5 bases and J 3 bases; nucleotides not matched to a gene: 4. The CDR3 sequence is 15 residues long. This CDR3 is CASSWDRGDTGELFF. The CDR3, as DNA: TGCGCCAGCAGTTGGGACAGGGGAGACACCGGGGAGCTGTTTTTT.

The chain links TRBV9 to TRBJ1-1; maybe TRBD1 (6 bases). V lost 0 bases to trimming and J lost 5 bases, with 14 bases between them. Germline values: CDR1 SGDLS, CDR2 YYNGEE. The CDR3 covers 15 residues. The CDR3: CASSVGGTGLTEAFF. The CDR3 bases are TGTGCCAGCAGCGTAGGAGGCACAGGGTTAACTGAAGCTTTCTTT.

V is TRBV3-1 (or the pseudogene TRBV3-2) and J is TRBJ2-1; D gene uncertain. The CDR3 runs to 16 residues. Germline CDR1 reads LGHDT; CDR2 reads YNNKEL (reference sequence). V gave up 0 bases and J gave up 2 bases, with 11 bases separating them. The CDR3 sequence: CASSQDLDSTYNEQFF. CDR3 nucleotides: TGTGCCAGCAGCCAAGATCTAGACTCTACCTACAATGAGCAGTTCTTC.

V usage is TRBV9 and J usage is TRBJ2-5; TRBD1 might be the D (6 bases). The CDR3 has 15 amino acids. Germline V gives CDR1 SGDLS, CDR2 YYNGEE. The V and J ends lost 0 bases and 4 bases respectively, with 13 bases between them. CDR3 sequence reads: CASSVGQGKGETQYF. CDR3 in DNA: TGTGCCAGCAGCGTAGGCCAGGGGAAGGGAGAGACCCAGTACTTC.

This clone was observed a few times. V gene TRBV5-1 combines with J gene TRBJ1-4; TRBD1 might be the D (5 bases). The CDR3 runs to 17 residues. Germline CDR1 reads SGHRS; CDR2 reads YFSETQ. V was trimmed by 0 bases and J by 3 bases, leaving 15 bases between them. The CDR3 nucleotides read TGCGCCAGCAGCTTGGAGGGATCAGGGTTTCCTAATGAAAAACTGTTTTTT. It is translated as CASSLEGSGFPNEKLFF.

The V and J genes are TRBV12-3 or TRBV12-4 and TRBJ1-2; 9 nucleotides match TRBD1. The CDR3 runs to 13 residues. Unmatched junction bases numbered 6, after V lost 5 bases and J lost 8 bases. Here the CDR3 reads CASSKQGAEGYTF. DNA of the CDR3: TGTGCCAGCAGTAAACAGGGGGCGGAGGGCTACACCTTC.

For the CDR3, the DNA is TGTGCTTCCCGCGGGGGGCTTGAAGATACGCAGTATTTT. Translation: CASRGGLEDTQYF. V and J are TRBV12-5 and TRBJ2-3; 8 nucleotides align to TRBD2. The germline V gene encodes CDR1 LGHNT and CDR2 FRNRAP. V trimming: 11 bases; J trimming: 5 bases; junction bases outside the gene matches: 9. This CDR3 is built from 13 residues.

This clone appeared once. CDR3 bases: TGCGCCAGCAGTGAGGGCAGGAACTATGGCTACACCTTC. It specifies CASSEGRNYGYTF. The chain has TRBV10-1 and TRBJ1-2; D ambiguous. Trimming stripped 2 bases from V and 2 bases from J, with 6 bases between. This CDR3 has 13 residues. The germline V gene encodes CDR1 WNHNN and CDR2 SYGVQD (reference sequence).

V is TRBV6-5 and J is TRBJ1-5; 7 positions agree with TRBD1. The V gene end was trimmed by 8 bases and the J gene end by 1 base; junction bases not matched to a gene: 8. This CDR3 comprises 15 residues. Germline lookup yields CDR1 MNHEY and CDR2 SVGAGI. The DNA of the CDR3 is TGTGCCAGCGAGAGGGGGCTGATGAGCAATCAGCCCCAGCATTTT. Translated: CASERGLMSNQPQHF.

V and J are TRBV2 and TRBJ2-7, with TRBD2 identical over 15 bases. The J segment lost 3 bases and the V segment lost 0 bases, leaving 12 bases of the junction unmatched. The CDR3 runs to 20 residues. CDR1 is SNHLY, CDR2 FYNNEI, per germline. CDR3 bases: TGTGCCAGCAGTGAAGCCCCGGGACTAGCGGGAGGAAATCTATACTACGAGCAGTACTTC. Amino acid sequence: CASSEAPGLAGGNLYYEQYF. The complete variable domain, with remaining parts taken from reference TRBV2 and TRBJ2-7, reads EPEVTQTPSHQVTQMGQEVILRCVPISNHLYFYWYRQILGQKVEFLVSFYNNEISEKSEIFDDQFSVERPDGSNFTLKIRSTKLEDSAMYFCASSEAPGLAGGNLYYEQYFGPGTRLTVT.

This clone has only a few counts. This rearrangement joins TRBV27 to TRBJ2-1, with a weak D call TRBD2 (7 bases). Per the germline V gene, CDR1 is MNHEY and CDR2 is SMNVEV (reference sequence). The germline V and J ends were trimmed by 6 bases and 0 bases, with 12 bases remaining between them. This CDR3 has 15 amino acids. CDR3 nucleotide sequence: TGTGCCAGCAGGTCCCGGGGGGCCTCCTACAATGAGCAGTTCTTC. It specifies CASRSRGASYNEQFF.

This sequence joins TRBV7-9 and TRBJ1-2; 7 nucleotides line up with TRBD1. Germline values: CDR1 SEHNR, CDR2 FQNEAQ (reference sequence). Trimming at V came to 4 bases and at J to 5 bases, leaving 7 bases not matched to a gene. This CDR3 contains 14 residues. The CDR3 region has the DNA TGTGCCAGCAGCTCGTCGGGACAGACGTATGGCTACACCTTC. This translates into CASSSSGQTYGYTF.

The rearrangement links TRBV6-8 to TRBJ1-5; D not certain. The CDR3 contains 13 residues. Germline V gene sequence: CDR1 MNHGY, CDR2 SAAAGT. The V end lost 4 bases, the J end lost 4 bases, and 8 bases lay between the germline ends. Here the CDR3 DNA reads TGTGCCAGCAGTTGGGCAGATAATCAGCCCCAGCATTTT. Amino acid sequence: CASSWADNQPQHF.

The chain links TRBV10-3 to TRBJ1-1, with TRBD1 matching over 11 bases. CDR3 length: 14 residues. V lost 8 bases to trimming and J lost 5 bases; unmatched junction nucleotides: 7. Germline V gives CDR1 ENHRY, CDR2 SYGVKD. The CDR3 bases are TGTGCCATCTCCGGGACAGGGGGAGGGACTGAAGCTTTCTTT. Its protein product is CAISGTGGGTEAFF.

The rearrangement uses TRBV29-1 and TRBJ2-6; D is unclear. This CDR3 has 13 amino acids. Germline CDR1 is SQVTM and CDR2 is ANQGSEA. V lost 2 bases and J lost 4, with 6 bases in between. The CDR3 DNA sequence: TGCAGCGTTGAACTCCCCGGGGCCAACGTCCTGACTTTC. This sequence encodes CSVELPGANVLTF.

This clone was counted a single time. The chain combines TRBV7-9 with TRBJ1-1; D is perhaps TRBD1 (5 bases). Germline CDR1 and CDR2: SEHNR and FQNEAQ (reference sequence). The length of the CDR3 is 12 residues. V shed 5 bases and J shed 6 bases, with 10 bases lying between them. The CDR3 loop is CASSQGGSEAFF. The CDR3 nucleotides are TGTGCCAGCAGCCAGGGAGGATCTGAAGCTTTCTTT.

V usage is TRBV18 and J usage is TRBJ2-1, with 7 bases that match TRBD1. The CDR3 consists of 15 residues. Germline CDR1 is KGHSH and CDR2 is LQKENI. J was trimmed by 2 bases and V by 8 bases; bases with no gene match: 9. As DNA, the CDR3 is TGTGCCAGCACTATTCAAGGGGGCGCCTACAATGAGCAGTTCTTC. This translates into CASTIQGGAYNEQFF. The variable domain in full, with the rest retrieved from reference TRBV18 and TRBJ2-1, is NAGVMQNPRHLVRRRGQEARLRCSPMKGHSHVYWYRQLPEEGLKFMVYLQKENIIDESGMPKERFSAEFPKEGPSILRIQQVVRGDSAAYFCASTIQGGAYNEQFFGPGTRLTVL.